The rows below give T cell receptor beta chains drawn from one sample of a study of T cell responses to AZD1222 COVID-19 vaccine. Sequenced by immunoSEQ multiplex PCR; TCRdb stores in-frame clones only, minus some. The sample includes around 110,000 clones, roughly 93% seen only once; the top ten take around 1.7%. Sequenced here: peripheral blood, sampled on day 0 of AZD1222 vaccination. The receptor set was obtained from an adult in good health. Each CDR3 is given with its conserved first and last residue. The order of the fields is CDR3 protein, CDR3 DNA, clone size, D gene, V gene, J gene. A D gene is named only where the DNA matches it firmly. Clone size is not always given. Where it is, it says once, few, many or a class for expanded clones.

cdr3_aa: CASSLTGMAEKLFF
cdr3_nt: TGTGCCAGCAGTCTTACAGGGATGGCTGAAAAACTGTTTTTT
clone_size: once
d_call: .
v_call: TRBV6-5
j_call: TRBJ1-4

cdr3_aa: CASSPSPNRGSSYGYTF
cdr3_nt: TGTGCCAGCAGCCCTAGTCCGAACAGGGGTTCGAGCTATGGCTACACCTTC
clone_size: .
d_call: TRBD1
v_call: TRBV9
j_call: TRBJ1-2

cdr3_aa: CASRWTQGEETQYF
cdr3_nt: TGTGCCAGCCGATGGACCCAAGGGGAAGAGACCCAGTACTTC
clone_size: .
d_call: .
v_call: TRBV2
j_call: TRBJ2-5

cdr3_aa: CASSALGTSGSSYNEQFF
cdr3_nt: TGCGCCAGCAGCGCCCTAGGGACTAGCGGGAGCTCCTACAATGAGCAGTTCTTC
clone_size: .
d_call: TRBD2
v_call: TRBV5-1
j_call: TRBJ2-1

cdr3_aa: CASSPGRLSYNEQFF
cdr3_nt: TGTGCCAGCAGCCCGGGACGGCTCTCCTACAATGAGCAGTTCTTC
clone_size: .
d_call: .
v_call: TRBV11-3
j_call: TRBJ2-1

cdr3_aa: CASSLESGLFTGNTIYF
cdr3_nt: TGTGCCAGCAGCTTAGAGTCCGGACTCTTTACTGGAAACACCATATATTTT
clone_size: .
d_call: .
v_call: TRBV7-2
j_call: TRBJ1-3

cdr3_aa: CASSILGTSGDGYTF
cdr3_nt: TGTGCCAGTAGTATTTTAGGCACGTCAGGGGATGGCTACACCTTC
clone_size: .
d_call: .
v_call: TRBV19
j_call: TRBJ1-2

cdr3_aa: CASSLAMRLSYNEQFF
cdr3_nt: TGTGCCAGCAGCTTAGCGATGCGACTGTCCTACAATGAGCAGTTCTTC
clone_size: .
d_call: .
v_call: TRBV7-2
j_call: TRBJ2-1

cdr3_aa: CASSPAYGPNTGELFF
cdr3_nt: TGTGCCAGCAGCCCCGCTTATGGACCAAACACCGGGGAGCTGTTTTTT
clone_size: .
d_call: .
v_call: TRBV2
j_call: TRBJ2-2

cdr3_aa: CASSPAGSGANVLTF
cdr3_nt: TGTGCTAGCAGCCCAGCGGGCTCTGGGGCCAACGTCCTGACTTTC
clone_size: once
d_call: .
v_call: TRBV7-7
j_call: TRBJ2-6